Presented here are 4 T cell receptor beta chains from one specimen sequenced in a study of cytomegalovirus exposure and HLA in healthy donors. Use of 60 Vbeta and 13 Jbeta primers characterized the PCR. Here immunoSEQ multiplex PCR was the method, and the copy in TCRdb shows in-frame clones only, minus some. This sample has 90,000 to 110,000 clones, with about 78% found just once. The sample was PBMCs. Receptor source: a man aged 25 to 40 in good health and CMV-seronegative.

This clone has a handful of counts. The chain carries TRBV21-1 and TRBJ2-7; the table's D call, TRBD2, has no DNA check behind it. TRBV21-1 has pseudogene status. This CDR3 has 13 amino acids. The CDR3 DNA reads TGTGCCAGCAGCCTAAGCGGCGGCCTCCGCCAGTACTTC. Its protein is CASSLSGGLRQYF.

The rearrangement uses TRBV9 and TRBJ1-6; TRBD1 might be the D (5 bases). Per the germline V gene, CDR1 is SGDLS and CDR2 is YYNGEE. Trimming cost V 4 bases and J 10 bases, with 21 bases left between them. This CDR3 is 16 amino acids long. CDR3 protein: CASSSPGAGLGSPLHF. For the CDR3, the DNA is TGTGCCAGCAGCTCTCCCGGGGCGGGGTTAGGATCACCCCTCCACTTT.

The chain has TRBV15 and TRBJ2-7, with 10 bases matching TRBD1. This CDR3 is 17 amino acids long. Germline loops: CDR1 LNHNV, CDR2 YYDKDF (reference sequence). The ends lost 0 bases at V and 5 bases at J; junction bases unmatched: 10. This CDR3 is CATSRDQAGTGDDEQYF. The DNA for the CDR3 is TGTGCCACCAGCAGAGATCAAGCCGGGACAGGGGACGACGAGCAGTACTTC.

V usage is TRBV29-1 and J usage is TRBJ2-7; a weak D match, TRBD2 (7 bases). Deletions cut 4 bases from V and 4 bases from J, with 14 bases between. CDR3 length: 13 residues. The germline CDR1 and CDR2 sequences are SQVTM and ANQGSEA. The chain's CDR3 is CSVGEGDRYEQYF. The CDR3 nucleotides read TGCAGCGTTGGGGAGGGGGATAGGTACGAGCAGTACTTC.